What follows are 30 T cell receptor beta chains derived from one specimen sequenced in a study of OX40 agonist ivuxolimab in advanced cancers. Here immunoSEQ multiplex PCR was the method, and the copy in TCRdb shows in-frame clones only, minus some. This table has about 73,000 clones, about nine tenths appearing once. The sequences come from CD4+ or CD8+ T cells sorted from blood, collected in a trial of the OX40 agonist ivuxolimab. Receptors were obtained from an adult with an advanced solid tumor such as melanoma, head and neck, liver or kidney cancer.

This clone was seen only a few times. The J gene is TRBJ2-5, the V gene TRBV6-5; unclear D gene. The CDR3 consists of 14 residues. Per germline, CDR1 MNHEY and CDR2 SVGAGI. Trimming removed 6 bases from V and 5 bases from J, with 16 bases in between. CDR3 protein: CASSSTGPRETQYF. The CDR3, as DNA: TGTGCCAGCAGCTCCACGGGCCCTCGGGAGACCCAGTACTTC.

This clone was observed at least ten times. J is TRBJ1-2 and V is TRBV2; no clear D gene. Germline CDR1 SNHLY, CDR2 FYNNEI. The CDR3 is 12 residues long. Between the trimmed V and J ends, which lost 4 bases and 5 bases, there was a span of 8 bases. The CDR3 reads CASSASGYGYTF. The DNA of the CDR3 is TGTGCCAGCAGTGCGTCCGGTTATGGCTACACCTTC.

This rearrangement joins TRBV9 to TRBJ2-5, with TRBD2 matching over 9 bases. V dropped 3 bases and J dropped 5; count of bases not matched to a gene: 8. Germline V lookup: CDR1 SGDLS, CDR2 YYNGEE. This CDR3 has 15 amino acids. CDR3 sequence reads: CASSAQPGLAETQYF. In DNA, the CDR3 is TGTGCCAGCAGCGCCCAACCTGGACTAGCGGAGACCCAGTACTTC.

There are a few counts of this clone. This rearrangement joins TRBV11-2 to TRBJ1-2; TRBD1 might be the D (5 bases). V was cut by 2 bases and J by 3 bases, with 10 bases left in between. The CDR3 is 14 residues long. Germline V CDR1 and CDR2: SGHAT, FQNNGV. The CDR3 region is CASSLRGNYYGYTF. CDR3 coding DNA: TGTGCCAGCAGCTTACGGGGGAATTACTATGGCTACACCTTC.

This chain joins TRBV5-5 and TRBJ1-4; tentative D call: TRBD1 (5 bases). The CDR3 loop spans 15 amino acids. The germline V and J ends were trimmed by 4 bases and 5 bases, with 15 bases remaining between them. Germline-derived CDR1 and CDR2 are SGHKS and YYEKEE (reference sequence). The CDR3 DNA reads TGTGCCAGCAGCCTCAGACAGACCTTGAATGAAAAACTGTTTTTT. Protein product: CASSLRQTLNEKLFF. Variable domain in full (rest from reference TRBV5-5 and TRBJ1-4): DAGVTQSPTHLIKTRGQQVTLRCSPISGHKSVSWYQQVLGQGPQFIFQYYEKEERGRGNFPDRFSARQFPNYSSELNVNALLLGDSALYLCASSLRQTLNEKLFFGSGTQLSVL.

The chain has TRBV19 and TRBJ1-2, with D perhaps TRBD1 (5 bases). CDR1 is LNHDA, CDR2 SQIVND, per germline (reference sequence). The CDR3 extends over 13 amino acids. Trimming took 7 bases from V and 6 from J, leaving 15 bases between them. CDR3 nucleotides: TGTGCCAGTAACTCAGACAGCGCAGATGGCTACACCTTC. Its translation is CASNSDSADGYTF.

On this clone itself: This specimen includes other DNA sequences encoding the same CDR3. The rearrangement links TRBV27 to TRBJ1-5; D not resolved. V gave up 2 bases and J gave up 7 bases, with 6 bases separating them. The CDR3 totals 12 residues. Germline V CDR1 and CDR2: MNHEY, SMNVEV (reference sequence). The CDR3 DNA follows: TGTGCCAGCAGTTTAGGTGGGCAGCCCCAGCATTTT. Its protein is CASSLGGQPQHF.

The chain has TRBV7-8 and TRBJ2-3, with D perhaps being TRBD1 or TRBD2 (5 bases each). V lost 1 base to trimming and J lost 1 base, with 9 bases between them. This CDR3 is built from 15 residues. The V gene's germline CDR1 is SGHVS and CDR2 FQNEAQ. CDR3 coding DNA: TGTGCCAGCAGCTTAGGGGGGTCTGGCACAGATACGCAGTATTTT. Amino acids: CASSLGGSGTDTQYF.

This clone occurred a few times. V and J are TRBV7-9 and TRBJ2-7; maybe TRBD1 (5 bases). The CDR3 contains 13 residues. Per the germline V gene, CDR1 is SEHNR and CDR2 is FQNEAQ (reference sequence). The V gene lost 4 bases and the J gene lost 3 bases, with 10 bases spanning the gap. CDR3 sequence reads: CASSSVDIYEQYF. The CDR3 DNA reads TGTGCCAGCAGCTCTGTGGACATCTACGAGCAGTACTTC.

The chain uses TRBV7-9 and TRBJ2-5, with D maybe TRBD1 (5 bases). Trimming left V 2 bases short and J 3 bases short, with 10 bases between. Germline V gene data show CDR1 as SEHNR and CDR2 as FQNEAQ (reference sequence). The CDR3 runs to 14 residues. Written as DNA, the CDR3 is TGTGCCAGCAGCTTACTACAGGAGAAAGAGACCCAGTACTTC. It specifies CASSLLQEKETQYF.

The V gene is TRBV4-1, the J gene TRBJ2-3; D not certain. Germline V gene lookup returns CDR1 MGHRA and CDR2 YSYEKL. Trimming removed 4 bases at V and 4 bases at J, with 15 bases between. The length of the CDR3 is 15 residues. CDR3 amino acids: CASSPLRLDPDTQYF. CDR3 DNA: TGCGCCAGCAGCCCTCTGCGGCTAGATCCAGATACGCAGTATTTT.

This chain joins TRBV2 and TRBJ1-2; 7 bases fit TRBD1. V lost 6 bases and J lost 4; bases outside the gene matches: 2. Germline CDR1 reads SNHLY; CDR2 reads FYNNEI. The CDR3 runs 12 residues. The CDR3 DNA sequence: TGTGCCAGCAGAGGGACAGTCTATGGCTACACCTTC. Translated, it gives CASRGTVYGYTF.

The chain has TRBV6-5 and TRBJ2-7; D might be TRBD2 (6 bases). The length of the CDR3 is 13 residues. V lost 8 bases and J 3 bases, leaving 14 bases between the germline ends. The germline V gene encodes CDR1 MNHEY and CDR2 SVGAGI. The CDR3 here is CASGGTELYEQYF. The CDR3 bases are TGTGCCAGCGGAGGGACGGAACTCTACGAGCAGTACTTC.

V gene TRBV27 combines with J gene TRBJ2-5; tentatively, D is TRBD1 or TRBD2 (5 bases each). Trimming removed 5 bases from V and 2 bases from J, with 12 bases in between. This CDR3 comprises 14 residues. Germline CDR1 and CDR2: MNHEY and SMNVEV (reference sequence). CDR3 sequence (DNA): TGTGCCAGCAGTGCGGAGTGGGGGCAAGAGACCCAGTACTTC. Protein product: CASSAEWGQETQYF.

The chain uses TRBV10-2 and TRBJ2-3, with D maybe TRBD2 (6 bases). Trimming cost V 3 bases and J 4 bases, with 14 bases left between them. Germline CDR1 reads WSHSY; CDR2 reads SAAADI. CDR3 size: 15 residues. The CDR3 DNA sequence: TGCGCCAGCAGTGAACTAGCTCATGATGCAGATACGCAGTATTTT. This sequence encodes CASSELAHDADTQYF.

The chain uses TRBV5-1 and TRBJ1-1; TRBD1 aligns across 9 bases. Germline assignment: CDR1 SGHRS and CDR2 YFSETQ. V gave up 2 bases and J gave up 5 bases; unmatched junction bases: 7. This CDR3 is built from 15 residues. CDR3 protein: CASSLVDRGSTEAFF. The CDR3 DNA follows: TGCGCCAGCAGCTTAGTGGACAGGGGCTCTACTGAAGCTTTCTTT.

This chain connects TRBV7-9 to TRBJ2-1, with D uncertain. This CDR3 comprises 13 residues. Trimming took 4 bases from V and 5 from J, leaving 9 bases between them. CDR1 SEHNR and CDR2 FQNEAQ come from the germline V gene (reference sequence). CDR3 bases: TGTGCCAGCAGCTCCCCCTTGGACAATGAGCAGTTCTTC. Amino acid sequence: CASSSPLDNEQFF.

The V gene is TRBV19, the J gene TRBJ2-7; 7 bases match TRBD2. Losses at the gene ends were 2 bases for V and 0 bases for J; bases not matched to a gene: 7. Germline V gene lookup returns CDR1 LNHDA and CDR2 SQIVND (reference sequence). The CDR3 runs 16 residues. The CDR3 DNA reads TGTGCCAGTAGTATACAGGGAGGGACCCCCTCCTACGAGCAGTACTTC. Its translation is CASSIQGGTPSYEQYF.

The chain's CDR3 is CSVDQGRVVWNEQFF. CDR3 coding DNA: TGCAGCGTCGACCAGGGCCGTGTCGTTTGGAATGAGCAGTTCTTC. The chain has TRBV29-1 and TRBJ2-1; possibly TRBD1 for D (5 bases). CDR1 SQVTM and CDR2 ANQGSEA come from the germline V gene. This CDR3 spans 15 amino acids. V shed 6 bases and J shed 7 bases, with 22 bases lying between them.

This chain uses TRBV19 with TRBJ2-7; D may correspond to TRBD1 or TRBD2 (5 bases each). CDR1 is LNHDA, CDR2 SQIVND, per germline (reference sequence). The V end was cut by 0 bases, the J end by 2 bases, with 11 bases between. The CDR3 runs 15 residues. The CDR3 region is CASSIDRGDPYEQYF. The CDR3 nucleotides read TGTGCCAGTAGTATAGATCGAGGGGATCCCTACGAGCAGTACTTC.

This clone was recorded once. The V gene is TRBV7-3, the J gene TRBJ2-1; 8 bases match TRBD2. This CDR3 has 13 amino acids. The V and J ends lost 4 bases and 6 bases, in that order; junction bases with no gene match: 2. Germline V gene lookup returns CDR1 SGHTA and CDR2 FQGTGA. The DNA for the CDR3 is TGTGCCAGCAGCTCGAGCGGGGGCAATGAGCAGTTCTTC. This gives the protein CASSSSGGNEQFF.

The V gene is TRBV23-1, the J gene TRBJ1-1; D is ambiguous. TRBV23-1 is placed among ORFs of uncertain function. The CDR3 loop spans 13 amino acids. Trimming cost V 3 bases and J 4 bases, with 9 bases left between them. The CDR3: CASSHNSRTEAFF. CDR3 bases: TGCGCCAGCAGTCACAACTCCCGCACTGAAGCTTTCTTT.

This clone appeared once. The rearrangement uses TRBV4-1 and TRBJ1-2, with D uncertain. V was shortened by 2 bases and J by 8 bases, with 18 bases between the two germline ends. Germline V CDR1 and CDR2: MGHRA, YSYEKL. The CDR3 is 15 amino acids. The CDR3 bases are TGCGCCAGCAGCCAAAAAGTAGGTGGAAAGGGAGGCTACACCTTC. Encoded protein: CASSQKVGGKGGYTF.

V is TRBV27 and J is TRBJ2-3, with D hard to call. The germline CDR1 and CDR2 sequences are MNHEY and SMNVEV (reference sequence). This CDR3 is 14 amino acids long. V lost 6 bases, J lost 4 bases, and 14 bases lay in between. CDR3 region: CASSHGRQADTQYF. CDR3 bases: TGTGCCAGCAGCCACGGACGGCAAGCAGATACGCAGTATTTT.

The chain has TRBV9 and TRBJ2-1; D is perhaps TRBD2 (6 bases). Between the trimmed V and J ends, which lost 4 bases and 12 bases, there was a span of 23 bases. The CDR3 is 15 residues long. Per germline, CDR1 SGDLS and CDR2 YYNGEE. The CDR3: CASSPGTGGITGQFF. The CDR3 DNA follows: TGTGCCAGCAGCCCGGGGACCGGGGGTATAACCGGGCAGTTCTTC.

The table lists this clone with a count of one. This chain joins TRBV4-1 and TRBJ1-6; D unresolved. There are 16 residues in the CDR3. The V end lost 4 bases, the J end lost 0 bases, and 10 bases lay between the germline ends. The germline V gene encodes CDR1 MGHRA and CDR2 YSYEKL. The CDR3 DNA sequence: TGCGCCAGCAGCCCCTATCCTAGCTCCTATAATTCACCCCTCCACTTT. Translating gives CASSPYPSSYNSPLHF.

CDR3 in DNA: TGTGCCAGCAGCCCATCTCGGACAGGTTCTGGCAACGGCTACACCTTC. Amino acids: CASSPSRTGSGNGYTF. The gene calls are TRBV7-9 and TRBJ1-2; 7 bases agree with TRBD1. The CDR3 sequence is 16 residues long. Germline assignment: CDR1 SEHNR and CDR2 FQNEAQ (reference sequence). The trim removed 5 bases at V and 8 bases at J, leaving 17 bases unmatched.

The V call is TRBV29-1, the J call TRBJ1-2, with D tentatively TRBD1 (5 bases). The CDR3 loop spans 12 amino acids. Looked up from germline, CDR1 is SQVTM and CDR2 is ANQGSEA. V was trimmed by 3 bases and J by 4 bases, leaving 9 bases between them. The CDR3 DNA is TGCAGCGTTGAGTCACAGGTCTATGGCTACACCTTC. Translated, it gives CSVESQVYGYTF.

The V gene is TRBV9, the J gene TRBJ2-3, with TRBD2 identical over 10 bases. The germline gives CDR1 SGDLS, CDR2 YYNGEE. V trimming: 3 bases; J trimming: 2 bases; junction bases outside the gene matches: 9. The CDR3 is 17 residues long. The CDR3 region is CASSEPRSGGDTDTQYF. The CDR3 DNA reads as TGTGCCAGCAGCGAACCCCGAAGCGGGGGGGACACAGATACGCAGTATTTT. Using reference TRBV9 and TRBJ2-3 for the parts outside the CDR3, the full variable domain is DSGVTQTPKHLITATGQRVTLRCSPRSGDLSVYWYQQSLDQGLQFLIQYYNGEERAKGNILERFSAQQFPDLHSELNLSSLELGDSALYFCASSEPRSGGDTDTQYFGPGTRLTVL.

This rearrangement joins TRBV14 to TRBJ2-7; no firm D call. V lost 1 base and J lost 3, with 4 bases in between. CDR3 length: 12 residues. CDR1 and CDR2 (germline): SGHDN, FVKESK. CDR3 bases: TGTGCCAGCAGCCAAGGACTCTACGAGCAGTACTTC. Translating it yields CASSQGLYEQYF.